Listed here are 15 T cell receptor beta chains from one sample, sequenced in a study of metastatic and nonmetastatic thyroid tumors. TCRdb re-analyzed the PCR reads using MiXCR. The top ten clones hold 25% to 35% of a sample with around 9,000 clones, approximately 40% of them seen once. No treatment had been given to any patient before thyroid surgery. Material for sequencing was tumor tissue. The receptors were sampled from a male donor with papillary thyroid cancer or a benign thyroid nodule (not recorded which). Some clones in this sample may be carry-over from other donors' samples.

The chain uses TRBV18 and TRBJ2-2, with a tentative D call TRBD1 (6 bases). Germline V gene lookup returns CDR1 KGHSH and CDR2 LQKENI. The CDR3 spans 16 residues. V was cut by 1 base and J by 0 bases, with 9 bases left in between. The CDR3 reads CASSPQGVPNTGELFF. CDR3 coding DNA: TGTGCCAGCTCACCACAGGGGGTACCGAACACCGGGGAGCTGTTTTTT.

This clone was detected a few times. The rearrangement links TRBV6-6 to TRBJ1-2; 7 nucleotides align to TRBD1. CDR3 length: 14 amino acids. Unmatched junction bases numbered 8, after V lost 4 bases and J lost 6 bases. From germline, CDR1 is MNHNY and CDR2 SVGAGI (reference sequence). Here the CDR3 reads CASSSQGGSNGYTF. The CDR3 DNA reads as TGTGCCAGCAGTTCTCAGGGGGGATCTAATGGCTACACCTTC.

By frequency in the sample, this clone is large. CDR3 sequence (DNA): TGTGCCAGCAGTCCGCGGGACCCGGGAGGGGGAGATACGCAGTATTTT. Translation: CASSPRDPGGGDTQYF. The J gene is TRBJ2-3, the V gene TRBV27; 8 nucleotides line up with TRBD2. V gave up 5 bases and J gave up 5 bases; unmatched junction bases: 12. Germline CDR1 is MNHEY and CDR2 is SMNVEV (reference sequence). The CDR3 is made up of 16 amino acids.

This clone was seen a handful of times. V usage is TRBV10-3 and J usage is TRBJ2-3; D possibly corresponds to TRBD2 (5 bases). The V gene lost 8 bases and the J gene lost 5 bases, with 14 bases spanning the gap. CDR1 and CDR2 (germline): ENHRY, SYGVKD. The CDR3 sequence is 13 residues long. CDR3 sequence: CAIRGLIGDTQYF. In DNA, the CDR3 is TGTGCCATCCGTGGACTGATAGGAGATACGCAGTATTTT.

This clone ranks as medium-sized. This chain's CDR3 is CAIKENTEAFF. The CDR3 region has the DNA TGTGCCATCAAGGAGAACACTGAAGCTTTCTTT. The V call is TRBV10-3, the J call TRBJ1-1; D gene ambiguous. Germline values: CDR1 ENHRY, CDR2 SYGVKD. V was cut by 7 bases and J by 1 base, with 4 bases left in between. The CDR3 is 11 amino acids.

This clone was found a few times. This chain links TRBV6-1 with TRBJ2-7; 8 positions agree with TRBD1. The CDR3 has 14 residues. J lost 12 bases, V lost 3 bases, and 13 bases had no gene match. Per the germline V gene, CDR1 is MNHNS and CDR2 is SASEGT. In DNA form, the CDR3 reads TGTGCCAGCAGTGAGACCGGGGGAGGACAGGGAAGGTACTTC. This gives the protein CASSETGGGQGRYF.

The chain recombines TRBV4-1 with TRBJ2-4; 8 bases agree with TRBD2. This CDR3 contains 16 residues. The J segment lost 1 base and the V segment lost 1 base, leaving 3 bases of the junction unmatched. CDR1 and CDR2 from the germline V gene are MGHRA and YSYEKL. CDR3 loop: CASSQGSGIAKNIQYF. For the CDR3, the DNA is TGCGCCAGCAGCCAAGGTAGCGGGATTGCCAAAAACATTCAGTACTTC.

This clone is labeled large. This sequence joins TRBV28 and TRBJ1-6, with D unresolved. Between the trimmed V and J ends, which lost 4 bases and 6 bases, there was a span of 16 bases. This CDR3 has 16 residues. The germline CDR1 and CDR2 sequences are MDHEN and SYDVKM. As DNA, the CDR3 is TGTGCCAGCAGTTCCCCCGCTATTACGGCTAATTCACCCCTCCACTTT. It codes for CASSSPAITANSPLHF.

The rearrangement joins TRBV5-1 to TRBJ2-1, with 13 bases fitting TRBD2. V was pared by 4 bases and J by 4 bases, with 17 bases of the junction left unmatched. Germline lookup yields CDR1 SGHRS and CDR2 YFSETQ. CDR3 length: 20 residues. Written as DNA, the CDR3 is TGCGCCAGCAGCGCCGGGACTAGCGGGGAAATCCTCGACCCATACAATGAGCAGTTCTTC. It yields the protein CASSAGTSGEILDPYNEQFF.

This sequence joins TRBV28 and TRBJ2-7, with unresolved D. V was shortened by 1 base and J by 2 bases, with 3 bases between the two germline ends. CDR1 is MDHEN, CDR2 SYDVKM, per germline. The length of the CDR3 is 12 residues. In DNA, the CDR3 is TGTGCCAGCAGTTTATCCCCCTACGAGCAGTACTTC. This sequence encodes CASSLSPYEQYF.

This chain links TRBV14 with TRBJ1-6; D is undetermined. V dropped 1 base and J dropped 8 bases, with 6 bases sitting between them. Germline CDR1 reads SGHDN; CDR2 reads FVKESK. The CDR3 is made up of 13 amino acids. The CDR3 reads CASSQVRDSPLHF. As DNA, the CDR3 is TGTGCCAGCAGCCAAGTTCGGGATTCACCCCTCCACTTT.

This clone was seen a handful of times. V and J are TRBV6-1 and TRBJ2-1; TRBD1 agrees at 11 bases. Germline CDR1 MNHNS, CDR2 SASEGT. With 7 bases clipped from V and 2 bases from J, the junction kept 4 bases outside the gene matches. The CDR3 length is 15 residues. In DNA form, the CDR3 reads TGTGCCAGCATCCTGGGACAGGGGGCCTACAATGAGCAGTTCTTC. Amino acids: CASILGQGAYNEQFF.

This chain uses TRBV5-1 with TRBJ1-5, with unresolved D. V was trimmed by 2 bases and J by 0 bases, leaving 6 bases between them. Germline V lookup: CDR1 SGHRS, CDR2 YFSETQ. The CDR3 loop spans 14 amino acids. The CDR3, as DNA: TGCGCCAGCAGCTTTTCGGGTAGCAATCAGCCCCAGCATTTT. Amino acids: CASSFSGSNQPQHF. The complete variable domain, with remaining parts taken from reference TRBV5-1 and TRBJ1-5, reads KAGVTQTPRYLIKTRGQQVTLSCSPISGHRSVSWYQQTPGQGLQFLFEYFSETQRNKGNFPGRFSGRQFSNSRSEMNVSTLELGDSALYLCASSFSGSNQPQHFGDGTRLSIL.

By share of the sample, this clone is medium-sized (0.01 to 0.1%). V is TRBV3-1 and J is TRBJ1-2, with 11 bases lining up with TRBD1. The CDR3 length is 15 residues. The germline V gene has CDR1 LGHDT and CDR2 YNNKEL (reference sequence). The junction had 1 base not matched to a gene; V was cut back by 2 bases and J by 2 bases. In DNA form, the CDR3 reads TGTGCCAGCAGCCAAAGGACAGGGGGCAACTATGGCTACACCTTC. Its protein product is CASSQRTGGNYGYTF.

This clone was recorded a few times. The chain is built from TRBV6-5 and TRBJ2-1, with D perhaps matching TRBD2 (6 bases). Germline lookup yields CDR1 MNHEY and CDR2 SVGAGI. Trimming took off 4 bases at V and 4 bases at J, with 17 bases between the two ends. The CDR3 spans 16 residues. The CDR3 sequence is CASSSGSGGPYNEQFF. The CDR3, as DNA: TGTGCCAGCAGTTCTGGGTCCGGGGGACCTTACAATGAGCAGTTCTTC.